The clone carrying this T cell receptor (beta chain) was detected once. The data derive from a study of T cell changes during pregnancy in multiple sclerosis. CDR3 length: 13 amino acids. Germline values: CDR1 KGHSH, CDR2 LQKENI. Between the trimmed V and J ends, which lost 4 bases and 4 bases, there was a span of 11 bases. TCRdb's copy holds only in-frame clones and misses some; the assay was immunoSEQ multiplex PCR. The data contain 55,000 to 95,000 clones, around 90% of them seen just once; the ten biggest clones take up 2% to 2.5%. The receptor was isolated from a female donor in good health, enrolled as a control in a pregnancy study. Sample: peripheral blood, taken in the second trimester of pregnancy. The V gene is TRBV18, the J gene TRBJ2-7; a weak D match, TRBD1 (6 bases). CDR3 region: CASSRQQGYEQYF. Written as DNA, the CDR3 is TGTGCCAGCTCACGACAGCAGGGGTACGAGCAGTACTTC.